This is a list of T cell receptor beta chains from one sample in a study of CD8 T cells in ankylosing spondylitis. TCRdb itself ran the 5' RACE reads through MiXCR, one entry per CDR3 protein. The repertoire consists of under 300,000 distinct CDR3 sequences, with 8.6% occurring once and the leading ten covering nearly 7%. The sample taken for sequencing was blood, either unsorted or a sorted T cell fraction (not recorded which). These receptors came from a male donor with ankylosing spondylitis or in good health (not recorded which). Both conserved end residues are part of each CDR3. The order of the fields is J gene, clone size, V gene, D gene, CDR3 DNA, CDR3 protein. The D gene is left open where the match is weak. Size is stated as once, few, many, or a class for an expanded clone.

TRBJ2-6 many TRBV10-3 TRBD1 TGTGCCATCAAAAACTCCCGCGAAGGGGGCGAGACTGGGGCCAACGTCCTGACTTTC CAIKNSREGGETGANVLTF
TRBJ2-7 many TRBV29-1 . TGCAGCGTAAGACTGGACTACTCCTACGAGCAGTACTTC CSVRLDYSYEQYF
TRBJ1-5 many TRBV30 . TGTGCCTGGAGTGTACGGTCGAGTCAGCCCCAGCATTTT CAWSVRSSQPQHF
TRBJ2-7 many TRBV19 . TGTGCCAGTAGTATAGAATACGGCCTTACCTACGAGCAGTACTTC CASSIEYGLTYEQYF
TRBJ2-7 many TRBV29-1 . TGCAGCTACCGGGACGGCGACTACGAGCAGTACTTC CSYRDGDYEQYF
TRBJ2-7 few TRBV6-1 . TGTGCCAGCAGCCCTGGGACGTTCTCCTACGAGCAGTACTTC CASSPGTFSYEQYF
TRBJ2-1 many TRBV29-1 TRBD2 TGCAGCGTTGTATGGCTAGCGGGGGCCCCATCCTACAATGAGCAGTTCTTC CSVVWLAGAPSYNEQFF
TRBJ2-3 many TRBV10-2 TRBD2 TGCGCCAGGAGTGGACTAGCGGGAGACAAGGCGCAGTATTTT CARSGLAGDKAQYF
TRBJ2-1 many TRBV20-1 . TGCAGTGCTAGTTCATGGCGGCGGCTCGAGACAGAAACTAAGGGGAATGAGCAGTTCTTC CSASSWRRLETETKGNEQFF
TRBJ1-4 few TRBV15 . TGTGCCACCAGGGGTGTTCAGGGGAAACTGTTTTTT CATRGVQGKLFF